This record covers a single T cell receptor beta chain. Its target is not known. This sample stems from a study of T cell responses to AZD1222 COVID-19 vaccine. As for the study in general: It was second doses at about 4 or about 12 weeks that were pooled.

Study-wide results and caveats: It should be noted that donors were predominantly white British and more often female, and clonal diversity was possibly underestimated. Seropositivity was recorded at baseline in only a handful of AZD1222 recipients. Mapped onto spike, vaccine-associated CD4 TCRs spanned it and were dominant at 160-218 and 743-854.

This CDR3 contains 14 residues. V shed 0 bases and J shed 2 bases, with 9 bases lying between them. Assay used: immunoSEQ multiplex PCR; TCRdb lists only in-frame clones, some missing. The data show about 120,000 clones, with about 92% seen just once and 14% to 15% held by the top ten. This clonotype originated in an adult in good health. V is TRBV5-3 and J is TRBJ2-7; D uncertain. TRBV5-3 is an open reading frame whose function is uncertain. Sample: peripheral blood, taken on day 0 of AZD1222 vaccination. CDR3 DNA sequence: TGTGCCAGAAGCTTGGTTTCCTCTACCTACGAGCAGTACTTC. Translated: CARSLVSSTYEQYF.